The present TCR beta chain was sequenced within a study of blood T cell repertoires in COVID-19. Study context: Nucleic acid was either cDNA or gDNA, and it came from T cells, B-cell-depleted T cells, or PBMCs.

This CDR3 is built from 17 residues. The J segment lost 3 bases and the V segment lost 1 base, leaving 11 bases of the junction unmatched. Germline V CDR1 and CDR2: SGHVS, FQNEAQ. As handled by the study authors: Nucleated cell counts were estimated from reference gene primer amplification. Here immunoSEQ multiplex PCR was the method, and the copy in TCRdb shows in-frame clones only, minus some. From that table come the V and J calls and clone size; the DNA was used to work out D and trimming. The sample holds about 190,000 clones, around 85% seen once. Sequencing was performed on peripheral blood. The chain carries TRBV7-8 and TRBJ2-7, with 8 bases lining up with TRBD1. This TCR was sampled from a woman between 50 and 59 years old with acute or convalescent COVID-19. The CDR3 DNA reads TGTGCCAGCAGCTTAGAGGGGTCCGGGACAGGAAACTACGAGCAGTACTTC. Protein product: CASSLEGSGTGNYEQYF.